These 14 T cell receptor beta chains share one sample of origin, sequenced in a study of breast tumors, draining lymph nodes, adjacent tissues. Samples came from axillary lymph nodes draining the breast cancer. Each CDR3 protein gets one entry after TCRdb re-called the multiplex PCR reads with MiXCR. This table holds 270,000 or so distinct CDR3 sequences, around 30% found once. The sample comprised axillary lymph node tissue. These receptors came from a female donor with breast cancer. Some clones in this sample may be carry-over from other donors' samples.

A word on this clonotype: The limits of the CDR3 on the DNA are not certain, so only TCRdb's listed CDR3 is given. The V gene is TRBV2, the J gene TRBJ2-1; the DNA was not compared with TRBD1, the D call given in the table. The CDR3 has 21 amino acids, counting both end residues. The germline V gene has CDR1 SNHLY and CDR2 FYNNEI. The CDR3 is CAMYFCASKPPRAQSYNEQFF.

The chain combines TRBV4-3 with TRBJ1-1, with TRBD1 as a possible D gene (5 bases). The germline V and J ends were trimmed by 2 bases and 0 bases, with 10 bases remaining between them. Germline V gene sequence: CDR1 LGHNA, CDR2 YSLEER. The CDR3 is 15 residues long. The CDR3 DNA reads TGCGCCAGCAGCCAAAGTTCGGGGGTGAACACTGAAGCTTTCTTT. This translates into CASSQSSGVNTEAFF.

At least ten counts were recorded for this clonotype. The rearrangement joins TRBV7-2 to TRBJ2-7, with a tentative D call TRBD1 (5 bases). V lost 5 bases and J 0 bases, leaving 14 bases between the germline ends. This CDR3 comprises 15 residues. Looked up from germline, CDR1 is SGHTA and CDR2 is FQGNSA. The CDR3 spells CASSTDSRLSYEQYF. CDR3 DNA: TGTGCCAGCAGCACCGACAGCCGCCTCTCCTACGAGCAGTACTTC.

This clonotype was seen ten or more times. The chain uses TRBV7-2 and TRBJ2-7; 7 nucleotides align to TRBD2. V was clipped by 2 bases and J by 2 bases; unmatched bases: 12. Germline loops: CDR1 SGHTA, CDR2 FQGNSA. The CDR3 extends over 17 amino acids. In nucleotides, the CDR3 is TGTGCCAGCAGCTTATATCGCGGGAGCGACCGTACCTACGAGCAGTACTTC. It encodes CASSLYRGSDRTYEQYF.

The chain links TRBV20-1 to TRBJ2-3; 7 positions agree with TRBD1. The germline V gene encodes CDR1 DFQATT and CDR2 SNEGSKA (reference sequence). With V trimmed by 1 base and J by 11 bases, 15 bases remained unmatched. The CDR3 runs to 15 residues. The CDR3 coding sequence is TGCAGTGCTAGAGGCCAAGGGACAGTTGACAATGAGCAGTATTTT. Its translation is CSARGQGTVDNEQYF.

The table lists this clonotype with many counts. In DNA, the CDR3 is TGTGCCAGCAGCTACAGGTTCGAAGACGAGCAGTACTTC. It codes for CASSYRFEDEQYF. The rearrangement joins TRBV7-6 to TRBJ2-7; maybe TRBD1 (5 bases). V dropped 4 bases and J dropped 5 bases, with 12 bases sitting between them. The germline V gene has CDR1 SGHVS and CDR2 FNYEAQ. The CDR3 consists of 13 residues.

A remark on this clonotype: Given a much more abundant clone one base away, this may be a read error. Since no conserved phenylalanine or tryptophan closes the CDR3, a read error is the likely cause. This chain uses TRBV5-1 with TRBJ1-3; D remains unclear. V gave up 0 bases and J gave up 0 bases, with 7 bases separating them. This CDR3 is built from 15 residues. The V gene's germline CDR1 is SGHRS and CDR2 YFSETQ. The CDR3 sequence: CASSLEGSSGNTIYL. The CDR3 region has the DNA TGCGCCAGCAGCTTGGAAGGGAGCTCTGGAAACACCATATATCTT.

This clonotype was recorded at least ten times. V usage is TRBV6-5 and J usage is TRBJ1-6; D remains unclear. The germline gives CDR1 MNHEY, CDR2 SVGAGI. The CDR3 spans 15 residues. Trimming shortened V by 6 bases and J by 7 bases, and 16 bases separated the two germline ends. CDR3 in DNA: TGTGCCAGCAGCTCCGGAGGGAACGTGAATTCACCCCTCCACTTT. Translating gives CASSSGGNVNSPLHF.

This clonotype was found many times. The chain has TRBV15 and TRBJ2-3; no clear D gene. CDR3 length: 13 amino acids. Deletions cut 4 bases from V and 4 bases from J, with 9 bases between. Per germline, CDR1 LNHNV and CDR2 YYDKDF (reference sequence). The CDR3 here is CATSKAPPDTQYF. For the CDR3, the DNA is TGTGCCACCAGCAAGGCACCGCCAGATACGCAGTATTTT.

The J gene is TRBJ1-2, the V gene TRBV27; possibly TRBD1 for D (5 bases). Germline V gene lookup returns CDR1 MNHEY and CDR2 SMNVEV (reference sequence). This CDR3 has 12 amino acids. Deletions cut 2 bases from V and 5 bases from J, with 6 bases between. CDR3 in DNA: TGTGCCAGCAGTTTAAAGGGGTATGGCTACACCTTC. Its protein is CASSLKGYGYTF.

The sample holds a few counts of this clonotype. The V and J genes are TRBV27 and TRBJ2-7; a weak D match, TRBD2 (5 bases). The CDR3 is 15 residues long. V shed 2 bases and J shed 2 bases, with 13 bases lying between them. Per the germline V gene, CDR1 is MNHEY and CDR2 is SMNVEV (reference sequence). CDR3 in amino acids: CASSLKSGPTYEQYF. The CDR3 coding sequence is TGTGCCAGCAGTTTAAAAAGCGGCCCAACCTACGAGCAGTACTTC.

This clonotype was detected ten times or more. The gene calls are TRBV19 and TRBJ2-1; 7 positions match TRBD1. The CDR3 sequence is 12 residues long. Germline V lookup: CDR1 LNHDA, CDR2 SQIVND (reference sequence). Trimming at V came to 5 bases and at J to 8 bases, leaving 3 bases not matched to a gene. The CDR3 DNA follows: TGTGCCAGTAGTCCGACAGGGTATGAGCAGTTCTTC. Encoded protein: CASSPTGYEQFF.

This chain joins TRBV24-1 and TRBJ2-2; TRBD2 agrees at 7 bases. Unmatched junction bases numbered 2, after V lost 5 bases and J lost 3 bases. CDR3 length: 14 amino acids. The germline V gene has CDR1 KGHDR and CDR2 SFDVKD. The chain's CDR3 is CATSAGLDTGELFF. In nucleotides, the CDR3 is TGTGCCACCAGTGCCGGACTAGACACCGGGGAGCTGTTTTTT.

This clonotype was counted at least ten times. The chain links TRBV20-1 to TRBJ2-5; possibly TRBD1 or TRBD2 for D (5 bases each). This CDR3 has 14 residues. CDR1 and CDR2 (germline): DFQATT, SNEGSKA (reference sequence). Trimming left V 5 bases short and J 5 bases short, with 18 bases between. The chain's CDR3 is CSARPPAGTETQYF. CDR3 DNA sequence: TGCAGTGCTCGCCCGCCCGCAGGGACGGAGACCCAGTACTTC.